The rows below give T cell receptor beta chains drawn from one sample of a study of T cells after posttransplantation cyclophosphamide. The repertoire was sequenced with immunoSEQ multiplex PCR; TCRdb's copy has only in-frame clones and lacks some. The sample holds around 15,000 clones, approximately 80% seen once. This specimen consisted of PBMCs, obtained 410 to 450 days after allogeneic stem cell transplant with calcineurin inhibitor and methotrexate. These receptors were obtained from a male patient in his thirties who received an allogeneic stem cell transplant from an unrelated donor, was CMV-positive, and had acute and chronic GVHD. Some T cells may be the graft donor's. The CDR3 runs from the conserved cysteine through the conserved F or W. The D gene is left open where the match is weak. Clone size is not always given. Where it is, it says once, few, many or a class for expanded clones.

v_call	d_call	j_call	clone_size	cdr3_length	cdr3_nt	cdr3_aa
TRBV28	TRBD1	TRBJ1-5	-	16	TGTGCCAGCAGACCGCGGGACAGGTTTAGCAATCAGCCCCAGCATTTT	CASRPRDRFSNQPQHF
TRBV11-1	TRBD1	TRBJ2-2	-	18	TGTGCCAGCAGCTTAGTCGGTCCGGGACAGGGGGCAATCGGGGAGCTGTTTTTT	CASSLVGPGQGAIGELFF
TRBV6-6	-	TRBJ1-5	-	15	TGTGCCAGCAGTTACTCGGGTCGGGAAGGACAGCCCCAGCATTTT	CASSYSGREGQPQHF
TRBV9	TRBD2	TRBJ2-1	-	18	TGTGCCAGCAGCGGCCCCGGCCCCGGGACTAGCGGGGACAATGAGCAGTTCTTC	CASSGPGPGTSGDNEQFF
TRBV5-6	-	TRBJ1-6	-	14	TGTGCCAGCAGCTTGGCCGGTTATAATTCACCCCTCCACTTT	CASSLAGYNSPLHF
TRBV6-5	-	TRBJ2-7	-	14	TGTGCCAGCAGTAAAACCGGGAAACCCTACGAGCAGTACTTC	CASSKTGKPYEQYF
TRBV13	-	TRBJ1-1	-	12	TGTGCCAGCAGCTCGGACAGCAATGAAGCTTTCTTT	CASSSDSNEAFF
TRBV6-5	TRBD1	TRBJ2-1	-	15	TGTGCCAGCAGTTACAAGCAGGGGGCTCGGACTGAGCAGTTCTTC	CASSYKQGARTEQFF
TRBV5-1	TRBD1	TRBJ1-1	-	17	TGCGCCAGCAGCTTAGGGACAGGATCCCAGAGGATGGCTGAAGCTTTCTTT	CASSLGTGSQRMAEAFF
TRBV6-6	TRBD2	TRBJ2-1	-	16	TGTGCCAGCAGTTACCCCCCGGGACTAGCGGTTGGTGAGCAGTTCTTC	CASSYPPGLAVGEQFF
TRBV29-1	-	TRBJ1-1	once	15	TGCAGCGTTGAAGGGGGGCCAGACATCTTCGCTGAAGCTTTCTTT	CSVEGGPDIFAEAFF
TRBV6-5	-	TRBJ2-7	once	14	TGTGCCAGCAAGGGGCCCTCTCCCATAAGCGAGCAGTACTTC	CASKGPSPISEQYF
TRBV4-3	-	TRBJ1-5	-	15	TGCGCCAGCAGCCAAGAGGAGGGGCGAGGTCAGCCCCAGCATTTT	CASSQEEGRGQPQHF
TRBV28	TRBD1	TRBJ1-5	-	16	TGTGCCAGCAGTCTATTACGGGACAGGGGGTATCAGCCCCAGCATTTT	CASSLLRDRGYQPQHF
TRBV5-1	-	TRBJ1-1	-	15	TGCGCCAGCAGCCCAGAACCAGGGAGGGGTACTGAAGCTTTCTTT	CASSPEPGRGTEAFF
TRBV27	-	TRBJ2-7	once	15	TGTGCCAGCAGTACCACCGGCCCCGGTTGGGCCGAGCAGTACTTC	CASSTTGPGWAEQYF
TRBV2	-	TRBJ2-7	-	17	TGTGCCAGCAGTGAAGGGACCTCTGGGAGTCTGTCCTACGAGCAGTACTTC	CASSEGTSGSLSYEQYF
TRBV5-4	-	TRBJ1-2	-	13	TGTGCCAGCAGCGGGGGGGATCTGGAACGGGCAACCTTC	CASSGGDLERATF
TRBV4-2	TRBD2	TRBJ2-1	-	16	TGTGCCAGCAGCCGTGGACTAGCGGGGGGAGACAATGAGCAGTTCTTC	CASSRGLAGGDNEQFF
TRBV6-5	-	TRBJ1-1	-	14	TGTGCCAGCAGTTACTCGGGCAGGAACACTGAAGCTTTCTTT	CASSYSGRNTEAFF
TRBV7-2	TRBD1	TRBJ1-6	-	16	TGTGCCAGCAGCCCGACAGGGGGTTCGCATAATTCACCCCTCCACTTT	CASSPTGGSHNSPLHF
TRBV18	-	TRBJ2-5	-	16	TGTGCCAGCTCACCACTCATTGTTCCGGGGGTTGGGACCCAGTACTTC	CASSPLIVPGVGTQYF
TRBV28	-	TRBJ1-1	-	15	TGTGCCAGCAGTTTATGGGAGACCGGATCCTGGCGGGCTTTCTTT	CASSLWETGSWRAFF
TRBV4-1	-	TRBJ2-5	-	16	TGCGCCAGCAGCCCAAGGGGCAGCGGGCCCGAAGAGACCCAGTACTTC	CASSPRGSGPEETQYF
TRBV28	TRBD1	TRBJ2-3	-	14	TGTGCCAGCAGTCCTCGGACAGGGACAGATACGCAGTATTTT	CASSPRTGTDTQYF
TRBV7-2	-	TRBJ1-3	-	14	TGTGCCAGCAGCTTAGTCTTGAGCGGAATCACCATATATTTT	CASSLVLSGITIYF
TRBV19	-	TRBJ2-7	few	12	TGTGCCAGTTTGTCTAGCGACTACGAGCAGTACTTC	CASLSSDYEQYF
TRBV7-9	TRBD1	TRBJ1-2	-	13	TGTGCCAGCAGCTTTGACAGGGGTCATGGCTACACCTTC	CASSFDRGHGYTF
TRBV5-1	TRBD2	TRBJ2-3	-	15	TGCGCCAGCAGCCACCTAGCGGATCTGCTGGATACGCAGTATTTT	CASSHLADLLDTQYF
TRBV12-5	TRBD1	TRBJ1-1	-	15	TGTGCTAGTGGCCCGGGACAGGGATTGAACACTGAAGCTTTCTTT	CASGPGQGLNTEAFF
TRBV7-2	TRBD2	TRBJ2-4	-	14	TGTGCCAGCAGCCCAGGACTAGCGGGGGGTCGTCAGTACTTC	CASSPGLAGGRQYF
TRBV6-5	-	TRBJ2-3	-	15	TGTGCCAGCAGCTGGGGACACAGAAAAGCAGATACGCAGTATTTT	CASSWGHRKADTQYF
TRBV18	TRBD1	TRBJ1-1	once	16	TGTGCCAGCTCGCCGGAGATGGGACAGGGGAACACTGAAGCTTTCTTT	CASSPEMGQGNTEAFF
TRBV28	-	TRBJ1-2	-	15	TGTGCCAGCAGTGTTAGGGAGGTGTTGGTCTATGGCTACACCTTC	CASSVREVLVYGYTF
TRBV7-3	-	TRBJ1-3	-	16	TGTGCCAGCAGCTTAGATAGCAGGGCAAGGGGAAACACCATATATTTT	CASSLDSRARGNTIYF
TRBV11-2	TRBD1	TRBJ1-1	once	14	TGTGCCAGCAGCCCGGGACAGATGAACACTGAAGCTTTCTTT	CASSPGQMNTEAFF